This T cell receptor beta chain was observed in a study of Ad26.COV2.S vaccination and SARS-CoV-2 variants. The germline CDR1 and CDR2 sequences are SGHRS and YFSETQ. Trimming took 4 bases from V and 6 from J; bases not matched to a gene: 4. The CDR3 sequence is 13 residues long. Note on this clone: Its antigen remains unidentified.

General study results and limits: It is possible that the TCR breadth and depth analyses underestimated the total T cell responses.

Treatment noted: 15 to 20 received Ad26.COV2.S at low or high dose, single or two shots; 5 received placebo; per-sample allocation not given. Specimens were obtained on day 63 following the first vaccine or placebo injection. An adult aged 18-55 years in Boston served as the donor. TCRdb's copy holds only in-frame clones and misses some; the assay was immunoSEQ multiplex PCR. This sample has approximately 480,000 clones, with approximately 90% found just once. V is TRBV5-1 and J is TRBJ1-2, with 9 bases aligning to TRBD1. Material: peripheral blood, obtained in a trial of Ad26.COV2.S vaccine versus placebo. This receptor was obtained from a person between 18 and 65 years old who received the Ad26.COV2.S COVID-19 vaccine or a placebo. CDR3: CASSRDRVDGYTF. The CDR3 DNA follows: TGCGCCAGCAGCAGGGACAGGGTCGATGGCTACACCTTC.